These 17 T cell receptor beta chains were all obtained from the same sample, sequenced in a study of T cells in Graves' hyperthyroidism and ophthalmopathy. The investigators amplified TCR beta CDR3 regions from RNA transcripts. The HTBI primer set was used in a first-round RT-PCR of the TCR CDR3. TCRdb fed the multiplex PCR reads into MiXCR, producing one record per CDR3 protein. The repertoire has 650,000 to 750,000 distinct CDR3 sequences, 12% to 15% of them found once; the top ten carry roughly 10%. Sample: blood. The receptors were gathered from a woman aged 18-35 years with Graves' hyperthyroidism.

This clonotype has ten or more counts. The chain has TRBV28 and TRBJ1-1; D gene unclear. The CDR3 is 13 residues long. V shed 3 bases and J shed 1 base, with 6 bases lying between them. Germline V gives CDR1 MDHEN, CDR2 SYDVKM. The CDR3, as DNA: TGTGCCAGCAGTTTTTTTCAGAACACTGAAGCTTTCTTT. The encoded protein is CASSFFQNTEAFF.

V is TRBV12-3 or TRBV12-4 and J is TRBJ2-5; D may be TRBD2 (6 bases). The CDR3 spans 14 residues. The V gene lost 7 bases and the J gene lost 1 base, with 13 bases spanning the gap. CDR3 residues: CASTPGVGQETQYF. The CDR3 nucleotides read TGTGCCAGCACCCCGGGGGTTGGCCAAGAGACCCAGTACTTC.

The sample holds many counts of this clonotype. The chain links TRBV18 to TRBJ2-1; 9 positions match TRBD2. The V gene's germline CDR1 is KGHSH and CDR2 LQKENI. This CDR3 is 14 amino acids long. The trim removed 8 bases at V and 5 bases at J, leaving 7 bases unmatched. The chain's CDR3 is CASIAGGTHNEQFF. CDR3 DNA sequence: TGTGCCAGCATCGCGGGGGGGACGCACAATGAGCAGTTCTTC.

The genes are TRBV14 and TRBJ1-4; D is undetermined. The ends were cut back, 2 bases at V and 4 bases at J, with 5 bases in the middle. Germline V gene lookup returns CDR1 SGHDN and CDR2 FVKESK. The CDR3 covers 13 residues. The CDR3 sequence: CASSQFLNEKLFF. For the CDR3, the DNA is TGTGCCAGCAGCCAATTCCTTAATGAAAAACTGTTTTTT.

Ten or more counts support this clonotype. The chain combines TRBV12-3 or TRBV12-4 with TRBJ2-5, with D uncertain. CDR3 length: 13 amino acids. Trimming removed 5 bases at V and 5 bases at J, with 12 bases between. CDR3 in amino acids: CASSPANGETQYF. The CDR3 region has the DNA TGTGCCAGCAGTCCCGCAAATGGGGAGACCCAGTACTTC.

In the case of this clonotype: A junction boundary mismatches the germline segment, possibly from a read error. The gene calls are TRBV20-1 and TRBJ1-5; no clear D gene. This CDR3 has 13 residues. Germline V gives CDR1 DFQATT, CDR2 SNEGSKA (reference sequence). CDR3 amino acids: CSARVRADQPQHF. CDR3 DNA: TGCAGTGCTAGAGTTAGGGCCGATCAACCCCAGCATTTT.

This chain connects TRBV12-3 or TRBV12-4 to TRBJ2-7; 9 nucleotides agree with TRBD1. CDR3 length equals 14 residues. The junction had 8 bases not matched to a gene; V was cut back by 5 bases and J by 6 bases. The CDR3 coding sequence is TGTGCCAGCAGTCTCCGGGACAGGGCCCTCGAGCAGTACTTC. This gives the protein CASSLRDRALEQYF.

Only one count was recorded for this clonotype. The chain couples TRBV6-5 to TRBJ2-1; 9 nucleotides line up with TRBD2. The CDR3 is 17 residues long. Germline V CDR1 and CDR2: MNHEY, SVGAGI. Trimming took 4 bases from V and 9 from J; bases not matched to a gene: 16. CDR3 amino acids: CASSSPVGSGGPGEQFF. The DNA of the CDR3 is TGTGCCAGCAGTTCACCGGTCGGTAGCGGGGGACCCGGTGAGCAGTTCTTC.

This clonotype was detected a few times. This chain's CDR3 is CSARDSRDAENTEAFF. DNA of the CDR3: TGCAGTGCTAGAGATTCACGGGACGCTGAGAACACTGAAGCTTTCTTT. This rearrangement joins TRBV20-1 to TRBJ1-1; possibly TRBD1 for D (5 bases). Per the germline V gene, CDR1 is DFQATT and CDR2 is SNEGSKA (reference sequence). Trimming removed 0 bases from V and 1 base from J, with 15 bases in between. The CDR3 sequence is 16 residues long.

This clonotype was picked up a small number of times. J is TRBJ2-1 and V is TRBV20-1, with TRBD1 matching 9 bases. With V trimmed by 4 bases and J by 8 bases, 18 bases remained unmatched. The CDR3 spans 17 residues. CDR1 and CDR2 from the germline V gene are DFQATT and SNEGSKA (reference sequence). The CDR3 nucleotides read TGCAGTGCTATCTCTCCAGCCGGGACAGGGTTCCTCCATGAGCAGTTCTTC. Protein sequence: CSAISPAGTGFLHEQFF.

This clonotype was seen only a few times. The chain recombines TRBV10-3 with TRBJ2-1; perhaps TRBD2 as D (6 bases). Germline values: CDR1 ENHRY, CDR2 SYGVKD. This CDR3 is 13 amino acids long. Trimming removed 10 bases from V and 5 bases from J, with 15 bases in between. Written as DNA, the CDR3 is TGTGCCACCTCCCGGGAGCTGCACAATGAGCAGTTCTTC. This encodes CATSRELHNEQFF.

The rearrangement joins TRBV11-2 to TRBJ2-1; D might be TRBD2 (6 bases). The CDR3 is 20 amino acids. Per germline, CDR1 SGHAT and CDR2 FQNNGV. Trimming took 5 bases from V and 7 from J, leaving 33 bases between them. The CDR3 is CASSPKLITPARGKWNEQFF. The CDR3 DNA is TGTGCCAGCAGCCCAAAGTTGATCACACCGGCGCGGGGAAAATGGAATGAGCAGTTCTTC.

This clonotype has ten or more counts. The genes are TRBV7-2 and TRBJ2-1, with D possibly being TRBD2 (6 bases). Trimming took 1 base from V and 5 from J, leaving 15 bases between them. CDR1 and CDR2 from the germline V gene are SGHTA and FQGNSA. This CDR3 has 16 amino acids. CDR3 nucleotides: TGTGCCAGCAGCTTAGGGGGGGATAGGGCGCACAATGAGCAGTTCTTC. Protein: CASSLGGDRAHNEQFF.

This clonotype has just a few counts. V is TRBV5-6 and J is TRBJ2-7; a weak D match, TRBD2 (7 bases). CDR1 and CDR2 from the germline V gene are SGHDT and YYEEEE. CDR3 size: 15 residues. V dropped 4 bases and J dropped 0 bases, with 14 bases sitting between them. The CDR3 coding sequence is TGTGCCAGCAGCGGGGGGGCAAGGAGCTCCTACGAGCAGTACTTC. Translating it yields CASSGGARSSYEQYF.

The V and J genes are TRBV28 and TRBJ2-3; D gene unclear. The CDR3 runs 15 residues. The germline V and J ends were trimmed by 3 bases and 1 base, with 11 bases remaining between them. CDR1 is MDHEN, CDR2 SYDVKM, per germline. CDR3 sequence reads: CASSFPATGTDTQYF. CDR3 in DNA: TGTGCCAGCAGTTTCCCCGCCACAGGCACAGATACGCAGTATTTT.

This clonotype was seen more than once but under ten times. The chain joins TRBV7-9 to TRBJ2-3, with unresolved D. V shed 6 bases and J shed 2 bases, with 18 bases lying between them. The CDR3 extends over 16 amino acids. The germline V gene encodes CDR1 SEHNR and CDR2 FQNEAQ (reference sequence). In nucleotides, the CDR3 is TGTGCCAGCAGGACCGGCCCTGTACGCTTCACAGATACGCAGTATTTT. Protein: CASRTGPVRFTDTQYF.

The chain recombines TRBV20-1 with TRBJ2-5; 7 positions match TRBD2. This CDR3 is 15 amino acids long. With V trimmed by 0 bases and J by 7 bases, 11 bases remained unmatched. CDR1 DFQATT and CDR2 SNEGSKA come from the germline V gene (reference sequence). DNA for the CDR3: TGCAGTGCTAGAGATTATCCGACTAGCCCCATGACCCAGTACTTC. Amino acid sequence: CSARDYPTSPMTQYF.